Presented here are 30 T cell receptor beta chains from one specimen sequenced in a study of blood T cells in healthy people across ages. Primed by a sample-barcoded 5' primer and a J-beta primer mix, a second PCR proceeded for roughly 6 to 12 cycles. TCRdb fed the 5' RACE reads into MiXCR, producing one record per CDR3 protein. This table holds roughly 1.5 million distinct CDR3 sequences, about 42% found once. Source material: blood. Receptors originate from a young woman in good health.

This clonotype was counted only a few times. This sequence joins TRBV11-2 and TRBJ1-5; no clear D gene. V lost 5 bases, J lost 0 bases, and 8 bases lay in between. The CDR3 covers 14 residues. In germline, CDR1 is SGHAT, CDR2 FQNNGV. CDR3 nucleotides: TGTGCCAGCAGCGCCAGAGATAGCAATCAGCCCCAGCATTTT. Encoded protein: CASSARDSNQPQHF.

This clonotype occurred a few times. The chain carries TRBV4-2 and TRBJ2-3; D possibly uses TRBD1 or TRBD2 (5 bases each). Germline V lookup: CDR1 LGHNA, CDR2 YNFKEQ. Trimming removed 1 base from V and 6 bases from J, with 20 bases in between. This CDR3 contains 17 residues. The CDR3 region is CASSQGTDPRGADTQYF. In nucleotides, the CDR3 is TGTGCCAGCAGCCAAGGGACGGATCCTAGAGGGGCCGATACGCAGTATTTT.

This sequence joins TRBV4-3 and TRBJ2-1; possibly TRBD2 for D (6 bases). V lost 4 bases to trimming and J lost 4 bases, with 17 bases between them. CDR1 LGHNA and CDR2 YSLEER come from the germline V gene. This CDR3 spans 16 amino acids. CDR3 DNA: TGCGCCAGCAGCCGCGGGGATTGGGAGGCGTACAATGAGCAGTTCTTC. Its translation: CASSRGDWEAYNEQFF.

This clonotype was picked up many times. This chain uses TRBV5-1 with TRBJ2-7; no firm D call. Germline loops: CDR1 SGHRS, CDR2 YFSETQ. The V and J ends lost 1 base and 5 bases respectively, with 7 bases between them. This CDR3 has 12 amino acids. The CDR3 nucleotides are TGCGCCAGCAGCTTGAATCCCCACGAGCAGTACTTC. Translated: CASSLNPHEQYF.

The chain carries TRBV27 and TRBJ2-2; possible D gene TRBD2, 7 bases. This CDR3 spans 15 amino acids. Trimming pared 6 bases from V and 2 bases from J, leaving 13 bases between. Germline values: CDR1 MNHEY, CDR2 SMNVEV (reference sequence). This CDR3 is CASRGGASNTGELFF. The CDR3 DNA reads TGTGCCAGCAGGGGGGGGGCCAGTAACACCGGGGAGCTGTTTTTT.

V and J are TRBV7-2 and TRBJ1-3, with D hard to call. The V gene's germline CDR1 is SGHTA and CDR2 FQGNSA. V gave up 11 bases and J gave up 2 bases, with 13 bases separating them. The CDR3 is 13 amino acids. The CDR3 sequence is CACGREAGNTIYF. DNA for the CDR3: TGTGCCTGCGGGAGGGAAGCTGGAAACACCATATATTTT.

V gene TRBV20-1 combines with J gene TRBJ1-2; D call uncertain. The V end was cut by 5 bases, the J end by 0 bases, with 10 bases between. CDR3 length: 13 amino acids. CDR1 and CDR2 (germline): DFQATT, SNEGSKA (reference sequence). The CDR3 DNA follows: TGCAGTGCTTGGCAATCCGCTAACTATGGCTACACCTTC. It is translated as CSAWQSANYGYTF.

The chain employs TRBV9 and TRBJ2-5; 8 nucleotides agree with TRBD2. V lost 0 bases to trimming and J lost 5 bases; unmatched junction nucleotides: 3. The CDR3 length is 14 residues. Looked up from germline, CDR1 is SGDLS and CDR2 is YYNGEE. This chain's CDR3 is CASSVEASGETQYF. Written as DNA, the CDR3 is TGTGCCAGCAGCGTAGAGGCTAGCGGGGAGACCCAGTACTTC.

The V gene is TRBV20-1, the J gene TRBJ1-2; the D is unclear. CDR3 size: 11 residues. Germline CDR1 is DFQATT and CDR2 is SNEGSKA (reference sequence). V was trimmed by 2 bases and J by 6 bases, leaving 7 bases between them. This CDR3 reads CSARKSDGYTF. The CDR3, as DNA: TGCAGTGCTAGAAAGTCAGATGGCTACACCTTC.

This clonotype was found a few times. The chain couples TRBV20-1 to TRBJ2-7, with D possibly TRBD2 on 6 matching bases. This CDR3 comprises 16 residues. The germline V and J ends were trimmed by 3 bases and 1 base, with 19 bases remaining between them. Germline CDR1 reads DFQATT; CDR2 reads SNEGSKA (reference sequence). CDR3 sequence: CSARVRGNWPSYEQYF. The CDR3 DNA sequence: TGCAGTGCTAGGGTACGGGGGAACTGGCCATCCTACGAGCAGTACTTC.

The J gene is TRBJ2-1, the V gene TRBV30, with D maybe TRBD2 (5 bases). This CDR3 region has 12 residues. Germline lookup yields CDR1 GTSNPN and CDR2 SVGIG (reference sequence). V shed 5 bases and J shed 6 bases, with 11 bases lying between them. The CDR3 nucleotides read TGTGCCTGGGGGTCCCTAGCCAATGAGCAGTTCTTC. Translation: CAWGSLANEQFF.

The rearrangement links TRBV5-1 to TRBJ2-5; 13 positions agree with TRBD2. Trimming at V came to 1 base and at J to 11 bases, leaving 8 bases not matched to a gene. Germline CDR1 and CDR2: SGHRS and YFSETQ. The CDR3 length is 15 residues. DNA of the CDR3: TGCGCCAGCAGCTTGCGGACTAGCGGGAGCTACAAGCAGTACTTC. This translates into CASSLRTSGSYKQYF. The full variable domain, in which reference TRBV5-1 and TRBJ2-5 provide the parts outside the CDR3, is KAGVTQTPRYLIKTRGQQVTLSCSPISGHRSVSWYQQTPGQGLQFLFEYFSETQRNKGNFPGRFSGRQFSNSRSEMNVSTLELGDSALYLCASSLRTSGSYKQYFGPGTRLLVL.

The chain has TRBV4-1 and TRBJ2-7; maybe TRBD2 (5 bases). This CDR3 is built from 14 residues. Germline V gene data show CDR1 as MGHRA and CDR2 as YSYEKL. The germline V and J ends were trimmed by 4 bases and 3 bases, with 13 bases remaining between them. The CDR3: CASSPRDLDYEQYF. The CDR3 nucleotides are TGCGCCAGCAGCCCGAGGGATCTCGACTACGAGCAGTACTTC.

V and J are TRBV15 and TRBJ2-2; D gene ambiguous. The CDR3 spans 12 residues. V was trimmed by 7 bases and J by 8 bases, leaving 11 bases between them. The germline V gene has CDR1 LNHNV and CDR2 YYDKDF (reference sequence). The CDR3 DNA is TGTGCCACCACCCCAGTGTCTGGGGAGCTGTTTTTT. This gives the protein CATTPVSGELFF.

The chain has TRBV20-1 and TRBJ2-7; no firm D call. The V end lost 3 bases, the J end lost 3 bases, and 9 bases lay between the germline ends. The CDR3 is 12 amino acids. Germline CDR1 and CDR2: DFQATT and SNEGSKA (reference sequence). This CDR3 is CSARDLLYEQYF. The CDR3 DNA reads TGCAGTGCTAGGGACCTCCTCTACGAGCAGTACTTC.

This clonotype was detected only a few times. The V and J genes are TRBV27 and TRBJ2-5; D might be TRBD1 (5 bases). The germline V and J ends were trimmed by 4 bases and 5 bases, with 11 bases remaining between them. CDR1 is MNHEY, CDR2 SMNVEV, per germline (reference sequence). The CDR3 is made up of 13 amino acids. The CDR3 nucleotides read TGTGCCAGCAGTTACCAGGGCTACGAGACCCAGTACTTC. Residues: CASSYQGYETQYF.

The genes are TRBV11-2 and TRBJ1-2; D remains ambiguous. Germline-derived CDR1 and CDR2 are SGHAT and FQNNGV. Trimming removed 5 bases at V and 8 bases at J, with 9 bases between. The CDR3 covers 11 residues. The CDR3 region is CASSVGRGYTF. CDR3 DNA: TGTGCCAGCAGCGTGGGTAGGGGCTACACCTTC.

CDR3: CASSLISAGGSYEQYF. In nucleotides, the CDR3 is TGTGCCAGCAGCTTAATTAGCGCAGGGGGGTCCTACGAGCAGTACTTC. The chain joins TRBV7-2 to TRBJ2-7, with D perhaps matching TRBD1 (7 bases). Trimming shortened V by 2 bases and J by 1 base, and 15 bases separated the two germline ends. CDR1 and CDR2 from the germline V gene are SGHTA and FQGNSA. CDR3 length equals 16 residues.

The V gene is TRBV5-4, the J gene TRBJ2-5; D may be TRBD2 (7 bases). The germline V and J ends were trimmed by 1 base and 0 bases, with 10 bases remaining between them. Germline loops: CDR1 SGHNT, CDR2 YYREEE (reference sequence). The CDR3 runs to 15 residues. In DNA, the CDR3 is TGTGCCAGCAGCTTGTGGGGGGGCCACCAAGAGACCCAGTACTTC. It is translated as CASSLWGGHQETQYF.

The chain employs TRBV6-5 and TRBJ2-7; D could derive from TRBD1 or TRBD2 (5 bases each). Germline-derived CDR1 and CDR2 are MNHEY and SVGAGI. V was trimmed by 6 bases and J by 5 bases, leaving 14 bases between them. The CDR3 covers 13 residues. The CDR3 DNA is TGTGCCAGCAGACCCTGGGACGTCAACGAGCAGTACTTC. Residues: CASRPWDVNEQYF.

The V gene is TRBV6-1, the J gene TRBJ2-5, with 9 bases that match TRBD2. V lost 3 bases, J lost 3 bases, and 2 bases stayed unmatched. Germline CDR1 is MNHNS and CDR2 is SASEGT. This CDR3 region has 14 residues. CDR3 amino acids: CASSDAGGKETQYF. The DNA of the CDR3 is TGTGCCAGCAGTGACGCGGGGGGGAAAGAGACCCAGTACTTC.

CDR3 residues: CSARGASRETYNEQFF. In DNA form, the CDR3 reads TGCAGTGCTAGGGGGGCTAGTCGGGAGACCTACAATGAGCAGTTCTTC. The chain carries TRBV20-1 and TRBJ2-1, with D perhaps assigned TRBD1 or TRBD2 (6 bases each). The CDR3 extends over 16 amino acids. V was trimmed by 3 bases and J by 2 bases, leaving 17 bases between them. The germline CDR1 and CDR2 sequences are DFQATT and SNEGSKA (reference sequence).

V usage is TRBV9 and J usage is TRBJ2-1; D is perhaps TRBD2 (6 bases). Germline lookup yields CDR1 SGDLS and CDR2 YYNGEE. Trimming removed 0 bases from V and 8 bases from J, with 15 bases in between. This CDR3 spans 15 amino acids. In DNA form, the CDR3 reads TGTGCCAGCAGCGTAGACTCGGGAGCGATCTATGAGCAGTTCTTC. Amino acid sequence: CASSVDSGAIYEQFF.

The chain couples TRBV6-2 or TRBV6-3 to TRBJ1-4; D remains ambiguous. Per the germline V gene, CDR1 is MNHEY and CDR2 is SVGEGT. The CDR3 runs to 11 residues. Deletions cut 4 bases from V and 14 bases from J, with 11 bases between. The CDR3 DNA sequence: TGTGCCAGCAGTTCCTCGGGGTTCCTGTTTTTT. Protein: CASSSSGFLFF.

This chain uses TRBV12-3 or TRBV12-4 with TRBJ1-5; unclear D gene. Between the trimmed V and J ends, which lost 7 bases and 2 bases, there was a span of 9 bases. CDR3 size: 13 residues. The CDR3 reads CASKDTGNQPQHF. The CDR3 DNA is TGTGCCAGCAAAGACACAGGCAATCAGCCCCAGCATTTT.

The gene calls are TRBV7-2 and TRBJ2-3; D is possibly TRBD2 (5 bases). Germline assignment: CDR1 SGHTA and CDR2 FQGNSA. V was trimmed by 2 bases and J by 1 base, leaving 13 bases between them. This CDR3 spans 16 amino acids. In DNA form, the CDR3 reads TGTGCCAGCAGCTTAATGCGCAGCGGAGGCACAGATACGCAGTATTTT. Protein: CASSLMRSGGTDTQYF.

This clonotype was seen more than once but under ten times. V usage is TRBV12-3 or TRBV12-4 and J usage is TRBJ1-2; D is undetermined. The V and J ends lost 4 bases and 3 bases respectively, with 9 bases between them. CDR3 size: 13 residues. The CDR3 sequence: CASSCGQYYGYTF. CDR3 nucleotide sequence: TGTGCCAGCAGTTGTGGGCAGTACTATGGCTACACCTTC.

The chain employs TRBV20-1 and TRBJ2-7, with D tentatively TRBD1 (6 bases). Germline V gives CDR1 DFQATT, CDR2 SNEGSKA (reference sequence). This CDR3 region has 15 residues. The CDR3 here is CSAHDGGPGLYEQYF. CDR3 nucleotide sequence: TGCAGCGCCCACGATGGGGGCCCCGGCCTCTACGAGCAGTACTTC.

The chain recombines TRBV4-1 with TRBJ2-7, with a possible D match to TRBD2 (5 bases). With 3 bases removed from V and 5 bases from J, the gap between germline ends came to 11 bases. The CDR3 covers 13 residues. Germline CDR1 is MGHRA and CDR2 is YSYEKL. The CDR3 reads CASSQWGADEQYF. The CDR3 region has the DNA TGCGCCAGCAGCCAGTGGGGAGCTGACGAGCAGTACTTC.

This clonotype came up many times. The V gene is TRBV11-2, the J gene TRBJ2-1; unclear D gene. The V and J ends lost 2 bases and 7 bases respectively, with 9 bases between them. Germline V gene lookup returns CDR1 SGHAT and CDR2 FQNNGV. This CDR3 has 13 amino acids. The CDR3 region has the DNA TGTGCCAGCAGCTTAAGACTTCCTAATGAGCAGTTCTTC. It is translated as CASSLRLPNEQFF.